Here is one TCR beta chain with its context. What this receptor recognizes is not known. There are no base qualities to consult, and no much larger clone falls within one base. The sample's time point, from its label and the paper: cells obtained before transplantation from donor or recipient. CD3+CD4+ and CD3+CD8+ populations were FACS-sorted from unstimulated pre-transplant donor and recipient cells taken from spleen or lymph nodes. These data originate in a study of graft-versus-host responses after intestinal transplantation (dated by TCRdb to the early 2020s). Broadly, across the study: The transplants that recipients received were multivisceral, liver-intestinal, or isolated intestinal. To identify alloreactive clones, pre-transplant mixed lymphocyte reaction products were sequenced and then compared with unstimulated pre-transplant donor and recipient T cells. Every recipient was given anti-thymocyte globulin induction, then maintenance tacrolimus and steroids for roughly three years. A peak of at least 4% donor T cells among recipient peripheral blood mononuclear cells was the definition used for donor T cell macrochimerism. The cohort enrolled fewer than 25 intestinal transplant recipients including one retransplant, and a few patients lacking pretransplant specimens were excluded. Graft-versus-host and host-versus-graft alloreactive T cell clones were tracked in the graft, circulation and bone marrow after intestinal transplantation using bulk TCR-beta CDR3 sequencing. Rather than being sequenced by the commercial service, samples from a few later patients were sequenced in-house on an Illumina MiSeq and processed with MiXCR. Study-level results and caveats: High GvH to HvG T cell clonal ratios were observed in the allografts of patients with donor T cell macrochimerism. GvH clones were detected in recipient bone marrow, and some appeared earlier in ileal mucosa or blood, consistent with an intestinal mucosal origin. Peak levels of circulating GvH clones were associated with declines in HvG clones early after transplant. The conclusions were limited by the relatively low number and heterogeneity of the intestinal transplant patients.

Libraries were made using the immunoSEQ multiplex PCR assay. For most patients, genomic DNA was isolated with the Qiagen DNeasy Blood and Tissue Kit and sent frozen to Adaptive Biotechnologies for TCR sequencing. For most patients, high-throughput TCR-beta CDR3 sequencing of genomic DNA was performed by Adaptive Biotechnologies. The authors' pipeline ran thus. Adaptive's ImmunoSEQ software supplied the TCR sequencing data for more than 15 patients, while MiXCR and VDJtools were used to process a few other patients. To correct CD4 versus CD8 sorting errors, sequences present in both subsets at a frequency ratio below 5:1 were removed. CDR3 nucleotide sequences shared by donor and recipient were removed because the origin of these sequences could not be assigned. At least 2-fold expansion over unstimulated cells and a minimum CFSE-low frequency of 0.002% (template counts) or 0.001% (read counts) were required for clones to be classified as alloreactive. Mappable clones were those detected in sequenced pre-transplant spleen, lymph node, or MLR CFSE-low populations of the donor or recipient. Cumulative frequency of alloreactive clones was calculated as a percentage of all sequences weighted by copy number. The clones in this table, taken by TCRdb from immuneACCESS, are in-frame only. Not every clone is retained; where verified, under half of the shortfall comes from an unresolved V gene, and the cause of the rest is unknown. That table is the source of V, J and clone size, and D and trimming were worked out from the DNA. This sample has under 150,000 clones in its table, and just over 90% of those were observed once. The top ten clones comprise around 0.16% of the sample.

Looking up the germline V gene yields CDR1 MGHRA and CDR2 YSYEKL. The CDR3 contains 18 residues, cysteine and phenylalanine counted. The only DNA kept is the CDR3, 54 bases in frame from the first base. V is pared back by 3 bases and J by 1 base, with 19 bases lying between the germline termini. The sequenced sample was unstimulated CD4+ T cells sorted from spleen or lymph node cells, obtained before intestinal transplant. This receptor chain uses TRBV4-1 and TRBJ1-3; the D gene is perhaps TRBD1, from 5 matching bases. This TCR derives from a human donor who received an intestinal transplant. The DNA is as follows: TGCGCCAGCAGCCAGGCCACACGGGGCTCTGCTTCTGGAAACACCATATATTTT. Its product reads: CASSQATRGSASGNTIYF.